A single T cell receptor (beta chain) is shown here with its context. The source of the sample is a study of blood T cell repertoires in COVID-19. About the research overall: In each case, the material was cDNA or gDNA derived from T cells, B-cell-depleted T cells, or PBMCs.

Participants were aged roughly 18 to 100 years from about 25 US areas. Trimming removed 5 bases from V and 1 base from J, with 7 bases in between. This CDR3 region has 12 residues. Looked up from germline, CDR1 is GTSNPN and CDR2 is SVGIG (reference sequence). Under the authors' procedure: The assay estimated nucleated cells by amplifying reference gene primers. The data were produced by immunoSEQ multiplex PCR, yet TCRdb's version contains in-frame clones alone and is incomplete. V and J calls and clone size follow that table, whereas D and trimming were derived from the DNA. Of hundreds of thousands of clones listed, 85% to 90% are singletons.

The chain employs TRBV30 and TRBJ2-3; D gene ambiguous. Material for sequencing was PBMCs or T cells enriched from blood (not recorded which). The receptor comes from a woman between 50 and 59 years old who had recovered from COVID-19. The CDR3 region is CAWAPGTDTQYF. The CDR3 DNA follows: TGTGCCTGGGCCCCGGGCACAGATACGCAGTATTTT.